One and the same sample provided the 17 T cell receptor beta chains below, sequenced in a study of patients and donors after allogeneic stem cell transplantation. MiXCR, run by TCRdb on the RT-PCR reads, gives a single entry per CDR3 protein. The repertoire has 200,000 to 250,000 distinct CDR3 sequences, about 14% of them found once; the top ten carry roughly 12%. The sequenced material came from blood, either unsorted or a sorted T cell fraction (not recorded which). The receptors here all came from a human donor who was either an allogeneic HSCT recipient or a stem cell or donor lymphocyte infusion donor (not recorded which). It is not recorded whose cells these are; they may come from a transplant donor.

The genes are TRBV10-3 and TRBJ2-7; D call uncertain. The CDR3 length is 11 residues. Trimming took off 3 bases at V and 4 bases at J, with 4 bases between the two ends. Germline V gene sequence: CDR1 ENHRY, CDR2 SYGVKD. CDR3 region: CAISDGYEQYF. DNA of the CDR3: TGTGCCATCAGTGACGGGTACGAGCAGTACTTC.

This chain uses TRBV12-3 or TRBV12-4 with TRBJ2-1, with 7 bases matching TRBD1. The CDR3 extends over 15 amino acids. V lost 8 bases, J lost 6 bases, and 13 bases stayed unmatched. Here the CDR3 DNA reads TGTGCCAGCGGAAGACAGGGTCCCTTGCCCAATGAGCAGTTCTTC. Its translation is CASGRQGPLPNEQFF.

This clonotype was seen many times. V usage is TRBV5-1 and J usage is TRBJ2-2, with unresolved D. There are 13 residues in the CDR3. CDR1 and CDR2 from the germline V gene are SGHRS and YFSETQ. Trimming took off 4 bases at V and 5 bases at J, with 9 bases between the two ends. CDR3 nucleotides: TGCGCCAGCAGCGCGGCCCGAACCGGGGAGCTGTTTTTT. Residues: CASSAARTGELFF.

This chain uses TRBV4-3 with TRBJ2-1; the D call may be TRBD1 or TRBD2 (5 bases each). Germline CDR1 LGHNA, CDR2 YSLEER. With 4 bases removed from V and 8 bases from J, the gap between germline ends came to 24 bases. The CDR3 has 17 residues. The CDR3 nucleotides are TGCGCCAGCAGCCGCTCATCCGGGACCGACCTTGGGGATGAGCAGTTCTTC. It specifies CASSRSSGTDLGDEQFF.

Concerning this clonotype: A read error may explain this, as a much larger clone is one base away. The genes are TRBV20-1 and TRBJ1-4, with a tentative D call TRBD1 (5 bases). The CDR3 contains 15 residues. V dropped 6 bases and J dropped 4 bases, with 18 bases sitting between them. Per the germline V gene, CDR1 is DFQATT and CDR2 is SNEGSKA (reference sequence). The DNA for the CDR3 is TGCAGTGCCCCTATAGGAAGGGGCTTTAATGAAAAACTGTTTTTT. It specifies CSAPIGRGFNEKLFF.

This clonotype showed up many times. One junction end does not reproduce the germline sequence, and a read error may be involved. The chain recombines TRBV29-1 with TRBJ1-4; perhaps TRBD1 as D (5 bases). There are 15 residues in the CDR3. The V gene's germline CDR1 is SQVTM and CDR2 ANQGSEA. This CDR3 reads CSVDYFGTDYHLELF. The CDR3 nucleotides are TGCAGCGTTGACTATTTTGGGACGGATTATCATTTAGAATTGTTT.

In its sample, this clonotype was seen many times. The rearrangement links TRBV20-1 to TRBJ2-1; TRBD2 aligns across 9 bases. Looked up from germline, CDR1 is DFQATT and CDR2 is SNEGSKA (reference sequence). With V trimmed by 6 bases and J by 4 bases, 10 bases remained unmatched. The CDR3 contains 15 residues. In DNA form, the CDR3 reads TGCAGTGCGCCTAACAGCGGGGGGTTTTACAATGAGCAGTTCTTC. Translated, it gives CSAPNSGGFYNEQFF.

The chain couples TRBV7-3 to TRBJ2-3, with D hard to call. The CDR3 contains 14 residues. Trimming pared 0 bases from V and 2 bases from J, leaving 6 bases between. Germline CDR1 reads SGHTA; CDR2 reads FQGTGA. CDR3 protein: CASSLTRYTDTQYF. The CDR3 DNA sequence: TGTGCCAGCAGCTTAACCCGTTACACAGATACGCAGTATTTT.

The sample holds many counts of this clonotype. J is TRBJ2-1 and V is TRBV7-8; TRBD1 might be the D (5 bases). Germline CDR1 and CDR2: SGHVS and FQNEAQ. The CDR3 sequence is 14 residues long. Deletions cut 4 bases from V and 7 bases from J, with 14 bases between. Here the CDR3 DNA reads TGTGCCAGCAGCTCCACTCTCAGGGTAAATGAGCAGTTCTTC. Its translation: CASSSTLRVNEQFF.

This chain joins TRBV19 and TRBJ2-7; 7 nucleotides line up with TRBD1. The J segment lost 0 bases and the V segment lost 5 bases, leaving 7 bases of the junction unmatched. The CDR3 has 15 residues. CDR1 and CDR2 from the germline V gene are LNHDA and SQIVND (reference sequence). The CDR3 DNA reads TGTGCCAGTAGTGCCTACAGGGGCAGCTCCTACGAGCAGTACTTC. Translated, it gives CASSAYRGSSYEQYF.

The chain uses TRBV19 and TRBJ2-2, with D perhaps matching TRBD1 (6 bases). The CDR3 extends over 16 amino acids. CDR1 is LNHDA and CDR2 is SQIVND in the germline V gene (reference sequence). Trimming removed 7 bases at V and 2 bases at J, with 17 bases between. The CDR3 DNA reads TGTGCCAGTATGGTATACAGGGTTGGCAACACCGGGGAGCTGTTTTTT. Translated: CASMVYRVGNTGELFF.

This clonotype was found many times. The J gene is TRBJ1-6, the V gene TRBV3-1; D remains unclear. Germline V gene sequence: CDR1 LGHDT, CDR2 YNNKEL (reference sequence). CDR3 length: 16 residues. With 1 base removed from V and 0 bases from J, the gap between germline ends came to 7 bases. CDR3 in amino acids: CASSQGPNSYNSPLHF. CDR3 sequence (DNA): TGTGCCAGCAGCCAAGGGCCGAACTCCTATAATTCACCCCTCCACTTT.

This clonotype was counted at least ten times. CDR3 in amino acids: CASSQGLGPGGLIYGYTF. The DNA for the CDR3 is TGCGCCAGCAGCCAGGGACTAGGGCCAGGGGGCCTCATTTATGGCTACACCTTC. The V call is TRBV4-3, the J call TRBJ1-2, with 8 bases matching TRBD1. V lost 3 bases to trimming and J lost 5 bases; unmatched junction nucleotides: 17. Germline V gene sequence: CDR1 LGHNA, CDR2 YSLEER. The CDR3 runs 18 residues.

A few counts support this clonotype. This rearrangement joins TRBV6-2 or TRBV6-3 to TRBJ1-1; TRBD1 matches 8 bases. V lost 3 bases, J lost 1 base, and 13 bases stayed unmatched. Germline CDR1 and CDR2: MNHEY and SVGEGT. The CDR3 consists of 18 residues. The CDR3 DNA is TGTGCCAGCAGTTATAGTCAGGGGGCTGCGAGAGGGAACACTGAAGCTTTCTTT. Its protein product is CASSYSQGAARGNTEAFF.

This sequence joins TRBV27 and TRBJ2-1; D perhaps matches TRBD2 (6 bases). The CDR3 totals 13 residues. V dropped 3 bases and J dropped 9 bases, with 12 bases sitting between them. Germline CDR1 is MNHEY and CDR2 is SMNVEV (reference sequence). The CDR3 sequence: CASSFGTFSEQFF. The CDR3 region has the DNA TGTGCCAGCAGTTTCGGGACTTTTTCTGAGCAGTTCTTC.

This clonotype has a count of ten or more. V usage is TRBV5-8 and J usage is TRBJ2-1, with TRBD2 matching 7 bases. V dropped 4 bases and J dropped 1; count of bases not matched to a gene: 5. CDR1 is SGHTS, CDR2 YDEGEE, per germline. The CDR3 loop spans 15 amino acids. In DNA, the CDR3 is TGTGCCAGCAGCCGTAGCGGGCCATCCTACAATGAGCAGTTCTTC. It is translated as CASSRSGPSYNEQFF.

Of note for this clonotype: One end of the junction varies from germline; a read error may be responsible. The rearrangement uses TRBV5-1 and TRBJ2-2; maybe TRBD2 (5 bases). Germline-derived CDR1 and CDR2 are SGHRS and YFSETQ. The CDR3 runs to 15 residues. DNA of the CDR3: TGCGCCAGCAGCTTGGATGGGAGAAGCACCGGGGAGCTGCTTTTT. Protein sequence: CASSLDGRSTGELLF. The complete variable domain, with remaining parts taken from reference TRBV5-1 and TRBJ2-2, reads KAGVTQTPRYLIKTRGQQVTLSCSPISGHRSVSWYQQTPGQGLQFLFEYFSETQRNKGNFPGRFSGRQFSNSRSEMNVSTLELGDSALYLCASSLDGRSTGELLFGEGSRLTVL.